Following are 27 T cell receptor beta chains from one sample sequenced in a study of early T cells in non-severe SARS-CoV-2 infection. TCRdb independently ran MiXCR on the 5' RACE reads; one entry per CDR3 protein. The repertoire includes under 30,000 distinct CDR3 sequences, about 5.5% of them detected once, and 10% to 13% sits in the top ten. Sequencing input: whole blood. The source of these receptors is an adult who was a healthcare worker with PCR-confirmed SARS-CoV-2 infection or an uninfected control (not recorded which).

This clonotype came up many times. The rearrangement joins TRBV6-2 or TRBV6-3 to TRBJ1-1; tentatively, D is TRBD1 (5 bases). The V end lost 6 bases, the J end lost 1 base, and 12 bases lay between the germline ends. The CDR3 length is 14 residues. The germline gives CDR1 MNHEY, CDR2 SVGEGT. The CDR3 bases are TGTGCCAGCAGGAAAGACGGACAGAACACTGAAGCTTTCTTT. It yields the protein CASRKDGQNTEAFF.

This clonotype was observed a handful of times. The chain recombines TRBV29-1 with TRBJ1-1; TRBD1 might be the D (5 bases). With 4 bases removed from V and 8 bases from J, the gap between germline ends came to 8 bases. CDR3 length: 10 residues. In germline, CDR1 is SQVTM, CDR2 ANQGSEA. The CDR3 spells CSVAGTEAFF. In DNA form, the CDR3 reads TGCAGCGTTGCTGGGACGGAAGCTTTCTTT.

The sample holds many counts of this clonotype. J is TRBJ2-5 and V is TRBV25-1; 7 positions match TRBD1. The CDR3 covers 15 residues. Germline values: CDR1 MGHDK, CDR2 SYGVNS. V lost 10 bases to trimming and J lost 2 bases; unmatched junction nucleotides: 13. The CDR3 spells CATTIRDSIQETQYF. The CDR3 bases are TGTGCCACCACGATCCGGGACAGTATACAAGAGACCCAGTACTTC. The full variable domain, rest sourced from reference TRBV25-1 and TRBJ2-5, is EADIYQTPRYLVIGTGKKITLECSQTMGHDKMYWYQQDPGMELHLIHYSYGVNSTEKGDLSSESTVSRIRTEHFPLTLESARPSHTSQYLCATTIRDSIQETQYFGPGTRLLVL.

Within the sample, this clonotype is medium-sized. V and J are TRBV29-1 and TRBJ1-5; TRBD1 is a possible D gene (5 bases). There are 14 residues in the CDR3. Germline V gene data show CDR1 as SQVTM and CDR2 as ANQGSEA. Trimming pared 5 bases from V and 4 bases from J, leaving 15 bases between. The CDR3 here is CSVNLGSGNQPQHF. The CDR3 region has the DNA TGCAGCGTTAACCTCGGGTCAGGGAATCAGCCCCAGCATTTT.

This clonotype has ten or more counts. This rearrangement joins TRBV6-1 to TRBJ1-5; D is perhaps TRBD1 (5 bases). Germline-derived CDR1 and CDR2 are MNHNS and SASEGT. The CDR3 consists of 14 residues. V was trimmed by 2 bases and J by 4 bases, leaving 9 bases between them. CDR3 amino acids: CASSETRGNQPQHF. The CDR3 nucleotides are TGTGCCAGCAGTGAAACCCGGGGGAATCAGCCCCAGCATTTT.

This clonotype was recorded at least ten times. The chain's CDR3 is CSAQTGGTYEQYF. For the CDR3, the DNA is TGCAGTGCCCAGACAGGGGGCACGTACGAGCAGTACTTC. The chain joins TRBV20-1 to TRBJ2-7; TRBD1 matches 10 bases. In germline, CDR1 is DFQATT, CDR2 SNEGSKA (reference sequence). Germline trimming cut 6 bases from V and 4 bases from J; bases unmatched to any gene: 6. There are 13 residues in the CDR3.

V usage is TRBV18 and J usage is TRBJ1-1; possibly TRBD1 for D (6 bases). Trimming took 4 bases from V and 0 from J, leaving 15 bases between them. Germline V lookup: CDR1 KGHSH, CDR2 LQKENI. The CDR3 sequence is 16 residues long. The CDR3 protein is CASSLQGQGMNTEAFF. DNA for the CDR3: TGTGCCAGCTCACTACAGGGTCAGGGGATGAACACTGAAGCTTTCTTT.

This chain uses TRBV6-2 or TRBV6-3 with TRBJ2-1; 7 bases are a match to TRBD2. V lost 4 bases to trimming and J lost 3 bases; unmatched junction nucleotides: 6. The germline CDR1 and CDR2 sequences are MNHEY and SVGEGT. The length of the CDR3 is 15 residues. CDR3 loop: CASSSLARNYNEQFF. CDR3 nucleotide sequence: TGTGCCAGCAGTTCACTAGCGAGAAACTACAATGAGCAGTTCTTC.

By share, this clonotype counts as medium-sized (0.01 to 0.1%). The chain employs TRBV20-1 and TRBJ1-1; D is undetermined. The V and J ends lost 7 bases and 0 bases respectively, with 12 bases between them. The germline gives CDR1 DFQATT, CDR2 SNEGSKA (reference sequence). This CDR3 is built from 13 residues. The CDR3 DNA follows: TGCAGTGTGAAAGATGCGGTGAACACTGAAGCTTTCTTT. This encodes CSVKDAVNTEAFF.

This clonotype was detected ten times or more. The chain uses TRBV4-3 and TRBJ2-5, with TRBD2 matching over 10 bases. V lost 3 bases to trimming and J lost 5 bases; unmatched junction nucleotides: 9. The CDR3 totals 16 residues. In germline, CDR1 is LGHNA, CDR2 YSLEER. CDR3 in amino acids: CASSQAASGRVETQYF. The CDR3 DNA reads as TGCGCCAGCAGCCAGGCGGCTAGCGGGAGAGTTGAGACCCAGTACTTC.

This clonotype was recorded many times. This chain links TRBV5-5 with TRBJ2-2; no firm D call. The germline V gene encodes CDR1 SGHKS and CDR2 YYEKEE (reference sequence). V was trimmed by 7 bases and J by 0 bases, leaving 16 bases between them. The CDR3 contains 16 residues. CDR3 sequence: CASGKYTNANTGELFF. The CDR3 nucleotides read TGTGCCAGCGGAAAATACACCAACGCGAACACCGGGGAGCTGTTTTTT.

There are many counts of this clonotype. J is TRBJ1-1 and V is TRBV20-1; no definite D call. The CDR3 has 13 residues. The germline CDR1 and CDR2 sequences are DFQATT and SNEGSKA (reference sequence). With 6 bases removed from V and 1 base from J, the gap between germline ends came to 12 bases. The CDR3 DNA reads TGCAGTGCCCTCAGATCAGAGAACACTGAAGCTTTCTTT. It is translated as CSALRSENTEAFF.

There are many counts of this clonotype. The chain employs TRBV6-1 and TRBJ1-4; D not certain. The V gene's germline CDR1 is MNHNS and CDR2 SASEGT. V lost 4 bases, J lost 2 bases, and 8 bases lay in between. The CDR3 spans 14 residues. CDR3 loop: CASSGGSTNEKLFF. CDR3 coding DNA: TGTGCCAGCAGTGGGGGTAGCACTAATGAAAAACTGTTTTTT.

This clonotype was found many times. V gene TRBV6-6 combines with J gene TRBJ1-2, with a weak D call TRBD1 (5 bases). The CDR3 sequence is 14 residues long. V lost 7 bases to trimming and J lost 6 bases, with 18 bases between them. In germline, CDR1 is MNHNY, CDR2 SVGAGI (reference sequence). This CDR3 reads CASNHGGGRNGYTF. CDR3 DNA: TGTGCCAGCAACCACGGGGGAGGACGGAATGGCTACACCTTC.

This clonotype was seen more than once but under ten times. In nucleotides, the CDR3 is TGCGCCAGCAGCCAAGATTTAAACGGGTATGAAGCTTTCTTT. Protein product: CASSQDLNGYEAFF. The chain uses TRBV4-3 and TRBJ1-1, with D unresolved. Germline CDR1 and CDR2: LGHNA and YSLEER. The CDR3 runs to 14 residues. V dropped 0 bases and J dropped 7 bases, with 12 bases sitting between them.

The chain combines TRBV11-2 with TRBJ2-5; D might be TRBD1 or TRBD2, each matching 5 bases. This CDR3 contains 16 residues. Trimming took off 5 bases at V and 4 bases at J, with 20 bases between the two ends. The V gene's germline CDR1 is SGHAT and CDR2 FQNNGV. The CDR3 DNA sequence: TGTGCCAGCAGCACCCGGGGACGCCGAAGTGGAGAGACCCAGTACTTC. This translates into CASSTRGRRSGETQYF.

This clonotype was seen repeatedly, ten times or more. This chain links TRBV4-3 with TRBJ2-2; possible D gene TRBD1, 5 bases. Germline CDR1 and CDR2: LGHNA and YSLEER. The germline V and J ends were trimmed by 0 bases and 6 bases, with 5 bases remaining between them. The CDR3 runs 13 residues. CDR3 sequence (DNA): TGCGCCAGCAGCCAAGACAGGGCCGGGGAGCTGTTTTTT. Encoded protein: CASSQDRAGELFF.

The sample holds many counts of this clonotype. The chain carries TRBV6-1 and TRBJ2-3; D is uncertain. This CDR3 is built from 14 residues. The V end was cut by 8 bases, the J end by 2 bases, with 14 bases between. The germline gives CDR1 MNHNS, CDR2 SASEGT. The CDR3 protein is CASGKRTSTDTQYF. As DNA, the CDR3 is TGTGCCAGCGGTAAAAGGACCTCCACAGATACGCAGTATTTT.

Ten or more counts support this clonotype. The chain employs TRBV20-1 and TRBJ1-5; D unresolved. This CDR3 comprises 14 residues. Trimming removed 0 bases from V and 0 bases from J, with 6 bases in between. From germline, CDR1 is DFQATT and CDR2 SNEGSKA (reference sequence). The CDR3 DNA is TGCAGTGCTAGAGAGGGATATAGCAATCAGCCCCAGCATTTT. This gives the protein CSAREGYSNQPQHF.

J is TRBJ2-6 and V is TRBV7-2; D not certain. V lost 2 bases and J 2 bases, leaving 4 bases between the germline ends. Germline assignment: CDR1 SGHTA and CDR2 FQGNSA. The CDR3 spans 14 residues. The CDR3 loop reads CASSLWAGANVLTF. As DNA, the CDR3 is TGTGCCAGCAGCTTATGGGCTGGGGCCAACGTCCTGACTTTC.

This clonotype was recorded a few times. The gene calls are TRBV10-2 and TRBJ1-2; D is unresolved. Trimming shortened V by 3 bases and J by 5 bases, and 16 bases separated the two germline ends. The germline V gene encodes CDR1 WSHSY and CDR2 SAAADI. This CDR3 contains 15 residues. In DNA form, the CDR3 reads TGCGCCAGCAGTGATCCGAAAACCATTGCTTATGGCTACACCTTC. Translated, it gives CASSDPKTIAYGYTF.

A remark on this clonotype: A much larger clonotype is one base distant, so this may be a read error. The J gene is TRBJ1-6, the V gene TRBV7-9; the D is unclear. The V gene's germline CDR1 is SEHNR and CDR2 FQNEAQ (reference sequence). With 6 bases removed from V and 5 bases from J, the gap between germline ends came to 11 bases. The CDR3 covers 14 residues. CDR3 nucleotide sequence: TGTGCCAGCAGTACACAGAACAATAATTCACCCCTCCACTTT. Its protein product is CASSTQNNNSPLHF. Full variable domain (outside the CDR3, taken from reference TRBV7-9 and TRBJ1-6): DTGVSQNPRHKITKRGQNVTFRCDPISEHNRLYWYRQTLGQGPEFLTYFQNEAQLEKSRLLSDRFSAERPKGSFSTLEIQRTEQGDSAMYLCASSTQNNNSPLHFGNGTRLTVT.

This clonotype was observed at least ten times. The genes are TRBV12-3 or TRBV12-4 and TRBJ1-2; TRBD1 might be the D (5 bases). Between the trimmed V and J ends, which lost 4 bases and 7 bases, there was a span of 16 bases. CDR3 size: 14 residues. CDR3 in amino acids: CASSSGAGYSGYTF. Written as DNA, the CDR3 is TGTGCCAGCAGTTCTGGGGCAGGGTACTCTGGCTACACCTTC.

This clonotype came up many times. This rearrangement joins TRBV2 to TRBJ1-5, with unresolved D. CDR1 SNHLY and CDR2 FYNNEI come from the germline V gene. V lost 4 bases, J lost 4 bases, and 11 bases lay in between. This CDR3 has 14 amino acids. CDR3 in DNA: TGTGCCAGCAGTGCCTACGGGCGAAATCAGCCCCAGCATTTT. It translates to CASSAYGRNQPQHF.

This clonotype appeared many times. This chain links TRBV7-9 with TRBJ1-1; TRBD1 aligns across 11 bases. The V and J ends lost 1 base and 0 bases, in that order; junction bases with no gene match: 13. CDR1 is SEHNR and CDR2 is FQNEAQ in the germline V gene (reference sequence). The CDR3 loop spans 20 amino acids. Written as DNA, the CDR3 is TGTGCCAGCAGCTTAGTGCCCTGGGGGGACAGGGGGTTCCTGAACACTGAAGCTTTCTTT. This encodes CASSLVPWGDRGFLNTEAFF.

The sample holds many counts of this clonotype. The CDR3 coding sequence is TGTGCCATCGGTACCGGCTACGAGCAGTACTTC. Amino acids: CAIGTGYEQYF. The chain is built from TRBV28 and TRBJ2-7; no clear D gene. This CDR3 is 11 amino acids long. Germline V CDR1 and CDR2: MDHEN, SYDVKM. V was cut by 10 bases and J by 3 bases, with 10 bases left in between.

This clonotype was recorded many times. This sequence joins TRBV19 and TRBJ2-2, with 8 positions matching TRBD1. The germline V gene has CDR1 LNHDA and CDR2 SQIVND (reference sequence). J was trimmed by 0 bases and V by 8 bases; bases with no gene match: 2. The CDR3 extends over 14 amino acids. Here the CDR3 DNA reads TGTGCCAGTTCGGACAGGGCGAACACCGGGGAGCTGTTTTTT. It specifies CASSDRANTGELFF.